This T cell receptor (beta chain) was recovered during a study of blood T cell repertoires in COVID-19 (TCRdb year 2020). In the study overall: Samples covering the acute and convalescent phases of COVID-19 were provided by collaborators in the United States, Italy and Spain. The samples were drawn from two sources: the first 160 participants of the ongoing ImmuneRACE study, and 1,254 subjects contributed by 6 global collaborators. The repertoires were released in a freely available public database meant as a resource for research on the immune response to SARS-CoV-2. Deeply sampled blood TCRbeta repertoires from subjects exposed to, actively infected with, or recovered from COVID-19 were included in the dataset. The prospective study material was composed of cDNA or gDNA derived from T cells, B-cell-depleted T cells, or PBMCs. The sample metadata nearly always contained a de-identified subject ID, COVID-19 status, age in years and sex. HLA class I and class II types, where available, came from metadata supplied by the sample provider rather than from assay-based typing. The paper as a whole reports these results and caveats: The amount of clinical and demographic metadata varied by source and participant and was provided uncurated.

TCRbeta CDR3 regions were amplified from genomic DNA by means of the immunoSEQ Assay, a bias-controlled multiplex PCR. Concerning the study's data processing: Nucleated cell counts per sample were estimated from amplification of reference gene primers within the assay. To quantify the absolute abundance of each unique TCRbeta CDR3 rearrangement, sequence reads were collapsed and filtered. For each sample, productive Simpson clonality was calculated as the square root of Simpson's diversity index over productive rearrangements. The immuneACCESS repertoire file appears here via TCRdb, limited to in-frame rearrangements. These files lack a portion of the clones; in checked studies, under half of the deficit traces to unresolved V genes, and the cause of the others is not known. V and J calls and clone size are as listed in that table; D and trimming were resolved from the DNA. The sample table lists approximately 100,000 clones, approximately 82% of them with a count of one. The ten most abundant clones make up 8% to 13% of the sample.

The germline V gene yields SGHTS for CDR1 and YDEGEE for CDR2. From cysteine to phenylalanine, the CDR3 is 15 amino acids long. Only the CDR3 portion is preserved as DNA: 45 bases, with reading frame beginning at the first base. V loses 5 bases of germline sequence and J loses 3 bases, and the interval between the two ends is 18 bases. The collaborating institutions used their own protocols to collect whole blood in K2EDTA tubes. For TCRbeta analysis, collaborators shipped samples as frozen whole blood, isolated PBMCs, or DNA extracted from either of those sample types. Notes on this clone: Its recognized antigen is unknown. Within one base of it there is no much larger clone, and no base qualities were kept.

The chain employs TRBV5-8 and TRBJ2-7, and perhaps TRBD1 as D gene, on 6 matching bases. This receptor was identified in a man between 65 and 85 years old with acute or convalescent COVID-19. The sample comprised peripheral blood. CDR3 sequence: CASRLTGSLLYEQYF. The DNA reads as follows: TGTGCCAGCAGGCTCACAGGGTCACTCCTCTACGAGCAGTACTTC.